Below, one T cell receptor beta chain is given with its context. The antigen remains undetermined. Germline CDR1 reads SGHKS; CDR2 reads YYEKEE (reference sequence). The CDR3 runs 15 residues. This sample was included in a study of cytomegalovirus exposure and HLA in healthy donors. Looking at the study overall: A preliminary data release comprised tens of millions of unique TCRs obtained from HLA-typed donors.

PCR involved 60 Vbeta and 13 Jbeta primers. Clones were read by immunoSEQ multiplex PCR, and TCRdb kept only the in-frame ones, dropping some. Among 150,000 or so clones listed, approximately 80% were seen once. At collection, donors were nominally healthy, but unrecorded immune exposures were probable. Study results and caveats: Presence/absence analyses supposed approximately even sequencing depth among donors. Per a later analysis, HLA-associated TCR beta chains showed more clonal expansion than other, equally common TCR beta chains.

The clonotype comes from a man aged 30 to 39 in good health and CMV-seropositive. The rearrangement joins TRBV5-5 to TRBJ2-5, with 8 bases identical to TRBD1. With the DNA end fitting TRBJ2-7 better, the J assignment may be wrong. The sample consisted of PBMCs. The CDR3 sequence is CASSLEARGRSEQYF. The CDR3 DNA reads as TGTGCCAGCAGCTTGGAAGCCAGGGGGCGCAGCGAGCAGTACTTC.